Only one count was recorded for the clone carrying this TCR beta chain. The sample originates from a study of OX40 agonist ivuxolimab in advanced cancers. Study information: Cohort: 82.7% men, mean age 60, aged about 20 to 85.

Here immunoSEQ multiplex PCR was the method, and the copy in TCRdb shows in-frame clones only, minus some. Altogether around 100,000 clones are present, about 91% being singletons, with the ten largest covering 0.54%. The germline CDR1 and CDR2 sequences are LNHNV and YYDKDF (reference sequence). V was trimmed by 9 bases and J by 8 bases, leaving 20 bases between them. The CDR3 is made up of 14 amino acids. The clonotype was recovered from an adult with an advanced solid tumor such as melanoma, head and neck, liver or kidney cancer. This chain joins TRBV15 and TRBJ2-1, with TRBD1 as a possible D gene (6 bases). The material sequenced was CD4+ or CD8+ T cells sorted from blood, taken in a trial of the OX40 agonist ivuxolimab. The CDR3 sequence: CATSTGTRAHEQFF. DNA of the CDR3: TGTGCCACAAGTACCGGGACACGCGCTCATGAGCAGTTCTTC.